This T cell receptor (beta chain) was profiled in a study of CD8 T cells in Susac syndrome. Sequencing of TCR beta, carried out with a high-throughput approach, was applied to CD8+ and CD4+ T cells from the blood. After removal of 3 bases from V and 3 bases from J, the junction contained 5 bases not matched to a gene. CDR1 and CDR2 from the germline V gene are DFQATT and SNEGSKA (reference sequence). CDR3 size: 15 residues. The RNA input was about 0.45 to 1 ug, and it was reverse transcribed with random hexamers. One entry per CDR3 protein results from TCRdb running MiXCR on the immunoSEQ multiplex PCR reads. The sample includes roughly 120,000 distinct CDR3 sequences, less than 95% of them seen just once.

The rearrangement joins TRBV20-1 to TRBJ2-7, with 13 bases fitting TRBD2. The receptor comes from a human donor with multiple sclerosis. The specimen was CD4+ T cells from PBMCs. The CDR3 sequence: CSASEGLAGIYEQYF. DNA of the CDR3: TGCAGTGCTAGTGAGGGACTAGCGGGGATCTACGAGCAGTACTTC.